This T cell receptor (beta chain) is from a study of molecular identifiers for immune sequencing clone quantification. One entry per CDR3 protein, called by TCRdb with MiXCR from the PCR reads. The sample shows some 97,000 distinct CDR3 sequences, about 24% of them seen only once. Germline values: CDR1 MNHEY, CDR2 SVGAGI. The CDR3 length is 16 residues. Note on this clonotype: A read error may be the cause here, since a much bigger clone is one base away.

Sequenced material: naive CD8+ T cells from blood, with Jurkat cell RNA spiked in. Subset indicated: FACS-sorted CD8+CD4-CCR7+CD45RA+ naive T cells. The rearrangement uses TRBV6-5 and TRBJ2-3, with 8 bases aligning to TRBD2. The source of this sequence is a human donor in good health. Some libraries in this study had Jurkat cell RNA spiked in. This CDR3 is CASGYLGGRSQDTQYF. The CDR3, as DNA: TGTGCCAGCGGTTACTTGGGCGGGAGGAGCCAAGATACGCAGTATTTT.